A single T cell receptor beta chain is shown here with its context. Under the authors' procedure: Reference gene primer amplification gave estimated nucleated cell counts. Data came from immunoSEQ multiplex PCR; TCRdb stores just in-frame clones and leaves some out. Clone size and the V and J calls come from that table; the DNA yielded D and trimming. Of about 300,000 clones listed, around 84% were seen once; the top ten hold about 1.2%. The CDR3 loop spans 12 amino acids. In germline, CDR1 is MDHEN, CDR2 SYDVKM. V was cut by 4 bases and J by 9 bases, with 11 bases left in between. This entry belongs to a study of blood T cell repertoires in COVID-19. Whole-study context: Specimens from acute and convalescent COVID-19 originated in the United States, Italy and Spain. T cells, B-cell-depleted T cells, or PBMCs provided the cDNA or gDNA that served as material.

The chain is built from TRBV28 and TRBJ2-3, with D perhaps matching TRBD2 (6 bases). The source of this sequence is a man aged 70-80 years with acute or convalescent COVID-19. The source material was peripheral blood. This CDR3 reads CASSSPAGTQYF. In nucleotides, the CDR3 is TGTGCCAGCAGTTCTCCGGCGGGGACGCAGTATTTT.